The sequence of this T cell receptor beta chain was determined in a study of spatial heterogeneity in lung cancer. The CDR3 length is 11 residues. The germline V gene encodes CDR1 SQVTM and CDR2 ANQGSEA. V dropped 6 bases and J dropped 13; count of bases not matched to a gene: 9. This clonotype was observed at least ten times. Described time point: sample taken at primary tumor resection. No cells were sorted before sequencing. The whole RNA sequenced was extracted from tumor, nontumor lung or frozen PBMC. Each CDR3 protein gets one entry after TCRdb re-called the 5' RACE reads with MiXCR. The table has just over 14,000 distinct CDR3 sequences, 9.5% to 14% seen once.

The source of this sequence is a female donor with early-stage non-small cell lung cancer. The specimen was PBMCs, collected at surgery. The chain combines TRBV29-1 with TRBJ2-5; 9 positions agree with TRBD2. The CDR3 coding sequence is TGCAGCGTAGCGGGGGGCCCTGATGGGTACTTC. This translates into CSVAGGPDGYF.